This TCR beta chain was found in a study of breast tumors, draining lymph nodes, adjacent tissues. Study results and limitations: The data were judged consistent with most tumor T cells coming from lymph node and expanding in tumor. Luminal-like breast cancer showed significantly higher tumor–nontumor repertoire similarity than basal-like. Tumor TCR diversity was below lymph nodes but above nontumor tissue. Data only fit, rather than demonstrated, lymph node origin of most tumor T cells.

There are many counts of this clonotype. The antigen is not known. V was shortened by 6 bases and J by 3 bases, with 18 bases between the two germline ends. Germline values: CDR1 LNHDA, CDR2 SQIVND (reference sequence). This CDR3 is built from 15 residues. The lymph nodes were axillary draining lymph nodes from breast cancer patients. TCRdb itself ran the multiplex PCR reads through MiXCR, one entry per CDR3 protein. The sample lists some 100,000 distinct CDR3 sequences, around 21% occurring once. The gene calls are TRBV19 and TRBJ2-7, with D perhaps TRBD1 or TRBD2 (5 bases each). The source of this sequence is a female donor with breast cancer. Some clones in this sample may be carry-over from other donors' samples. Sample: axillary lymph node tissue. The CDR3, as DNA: TGTGCCAGTAGCCCGGGACCCGCCGCCCACTACGAGCAGTACTTC. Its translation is CASSPGPAAHYEQYF.